This is a list of T cell receptor beta chains from one sample in a study of blood T cell repertoires in COVID-19. The table came from immunoSEQ multiplex PCR; TCRdb's copy has only in-frame clones and leaves some out. Here the sample spans 30,000 to 35,000 clones, around nine tenths being singletons. Sequencing used peripheral blood. Receptors originate from a man between 65 and 85 years old with acute or convalescent COVID-19. Each CDR3 is given with its conserved first and last residue. Each record gives: J gene, V gene, D gene, clone size, CDR3 protein, CDR3 DNA. The D gene is left open where the match is weak. Only some rows state a clone size, as once, few, many or a class for expanded clones.

j_call: TRBJ1-1; v_call: TRBV10-3; d_call: -; clone_size: -; cdr3_aa: CAISGPVGRANTEAFF; cdr3_nt: TGTGCCATCAGTGGCCCGGTAGGCAGGGCGAACACTGAAGCTTTCTTT
j_call: TRBJ1-2; v_call: TRBV5-3; d_call: -; clone_size: -; cdr3_aa: CARSGRVAYGYTF; cdr3_nt: TGTGCCAGAAGCGGGAGGGTTGCCTATGGCTACACCTTC
j_call: TRBJ2-7; v_call: TRBV11-2; d_call: TRBD2; clone_size: -; cdr3_aa: CASSLGLAGALYEQYF; cdr3_nt: TGTGCCAGCAGCTTAGGCTTAGCGGGAGCCCTCTACGAGCAGTACTTC
j_call: TRBJ2-7; v_call: TRBV3-1/TRBV3-2; d_call: TRBD1; clone_size: -; cdr3_aa: CASSHIGQGAYEQYF; cdr3_nt: TGTGCCAGCAGCCACATCGGACAGGGGGCCTACGAGCAGTACTTC
j_call: TRBJ2-3; v_call: TRBV7-3; d_call: TRBD2; clone_size: -; cdr3_aa: CASSLMGPSGRGTDTQYF; cdr3_nt: TGTGCCAGCAGCTTAATGGGGCCTAGCGGGCGCGGCACAGATACGCAGTATTTT
j_call: TRBJ2-7; v_call: TRBV6-6; d_call: -; clone_size: once; cdr3_aa: CASSTGGYEQYF; cdr3_nt: TGTGCCAGCAGTACGGGTGGCTACGAGCAGTACTTC
j_call: TRBJ1-1; v_call: TRBV19; d_call: -; clone_size: -; cdr3_aa: CASSIPPSYEAFF; cdr3_nt: TGTGCCAGTAGTATTCCACCCAGTTACGAAGCTTTCTTT
j_call: TRBJ2-7; v_call: TRBV5-1; d_call: -; clone_size: -; cdr3_aa: CASSSSQGGGYEQYF; cdr3_nt: TGCGCCAGCAGCTCCTCACAGGGAGGGGGCTACGAGCAGTACTTC
j_call: TRBJ2-2; v_call: TRBV28; d_call: TRBD2; clone_size: -; cdr3_aa: CASSLSRGRDTGELFF; cdr3_nt: TGTGCCAGCAGTTTATCGCGCGGGAGGGACACCGGGGAGCTGTTTTTT
j_call: TRBJ2-3; v_call: TRBV29-1; d_call: -; clone_size: -; cdr3_aa: CSVARTDTQYF; cdr3_nt: TGCAGCGTTGCTCGCACAGATACGCAGTATTTT
j_call: TRBJ1-3; v_call: TRBV19; d_call: -; clone_size: once; cdr3_aa: CASMGGSGNTIYF; cdr3_nt: TGTGCCAGTATGGGGGGGTCTGGAAACACCATATATTTT
j_call: TRBJ1-5; v_call: TRBV5-1; d_call: -; clone_size: once; cdr3_aa: CASSLEANQPQHF; cdr3_nt: TGCGCCAGCAGCTTGGAAGCGAATCAGCCCCAGCATTTT
j_call: TRBJ2-7; v_call: TRBV6-2/TRBV6-3; d_call: -; clone_size: medium-sized; cdr3_aa: CASSYVPTYEQYF; cdr3_nt: TGTGCCAGCAGTTACGTTCCAACCTACGAGCAGTACTTC
j_call: TRBJ1-4; v_call: TRBV19; d_call: -; clone_size: -; cdr3_aa: CASRGGGHPNEKLFF; cdr3_nt: TGTGCCAGTCGGGGGGGCGGACACCCTAATGAAAAACTGTTTTTT
j_call: TRBJ2-2; v_call: TRBV2; d_call: TRBD1; clone_size: -; cdr3_aa: CASSPWGTGGANTGELFF; cdr3_nt: TGTGCCAGCAGTCCTTGGGGTACAGGGGGCGCGAACACCGGGGAGCTGTTTTTT
j_call: TRBJ2-7; v_call: TRBV27; d_call: TRBD2; clone_size: -; cdr3_aa: CASSWTSGSYEQYF; cdr3_nt: TGTGCCAGCAGTTGGACTAGCGGTTCCTACGAGCAGTACTTC
j_call: TRBJ1-1; v_call: TRBV7-8; d_call: TRBD1; clone_size: -; cdr3_aa: CASSVSGQGGTEAFF; cdr3_nt: TGTGCCAGCAGCGTATCCGGACAGGGCGGGACTGAAGCTTTCTTT
j_call: TRBJ2-3; v_call: TRBV5-1; d_call: TRBD2; clone_size: once; cdr3_aa: CASSSTSGTTDTQYF; cdr3_nt: TGCGCCAGCAGCTCGACTAGCGGTACCACAGATACGCAGTATTTT
j_call: TRBJ2-3; v_call: TRBV5-5; d_call: TRBD1; clone_size: -; cdr3_aa: CASNRQGSTDTQYF; cdr3_nt: TGTGCCAGCAATAGACAGGGGAGCACAGATACGCAGTATTTT
j_call: TRBJ1-6; v_call: TRBV2; d_call: -; clone_size: -; cdr3_aa: CASAPVRSNSPLHF; cdr3_nt: TGTGCCAGCGCCCCGGTCAGGTCTAATTCACCCCTCCACTTT
j_call: TRBJ2-7; v_call: TRBV5-1; d_call: -; clone_size: -; cdr3_aa: CASSLGTASHYEQYF; cdr3_nt: TGCGCCAGCAGCTTGGGGACAGCCTCCCATTACGAGCAGTACTTC
j_call: TRBJ1-1; v_call: TRBV29-1; d_call: -; clone_size: -; cdr3_aa: CSVGLVEAFF; cdr3_nt: TGCAGCGTTGGACTTGTTGAAGCTTTCTTT